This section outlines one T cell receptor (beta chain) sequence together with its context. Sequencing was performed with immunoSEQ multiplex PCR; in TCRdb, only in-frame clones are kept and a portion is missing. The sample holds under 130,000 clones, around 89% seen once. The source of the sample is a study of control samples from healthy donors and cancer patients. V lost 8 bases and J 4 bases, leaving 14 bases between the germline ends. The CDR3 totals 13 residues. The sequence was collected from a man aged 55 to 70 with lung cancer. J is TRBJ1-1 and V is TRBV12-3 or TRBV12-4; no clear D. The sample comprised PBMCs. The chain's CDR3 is CASAGESFTEAFF. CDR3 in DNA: TGTGCCAGCGCCGGGGAAAGTTTCACTGAAGCTTTCTTT.